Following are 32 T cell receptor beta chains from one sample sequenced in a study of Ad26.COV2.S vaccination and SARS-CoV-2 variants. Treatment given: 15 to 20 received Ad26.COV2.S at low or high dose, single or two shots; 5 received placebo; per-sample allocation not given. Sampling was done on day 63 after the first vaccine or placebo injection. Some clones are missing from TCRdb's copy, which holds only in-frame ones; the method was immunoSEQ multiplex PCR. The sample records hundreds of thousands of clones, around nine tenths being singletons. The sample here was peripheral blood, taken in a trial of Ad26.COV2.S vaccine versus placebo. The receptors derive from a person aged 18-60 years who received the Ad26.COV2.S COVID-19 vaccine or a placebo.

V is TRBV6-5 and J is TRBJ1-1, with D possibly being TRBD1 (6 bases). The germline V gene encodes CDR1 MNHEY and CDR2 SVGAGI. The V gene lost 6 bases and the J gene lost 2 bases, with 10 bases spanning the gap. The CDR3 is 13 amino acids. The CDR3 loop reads CASSGQINTEAFF. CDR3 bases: TGTGCCAGCAGCGGACAGATCAACACTGAAGCTTTCTTT.

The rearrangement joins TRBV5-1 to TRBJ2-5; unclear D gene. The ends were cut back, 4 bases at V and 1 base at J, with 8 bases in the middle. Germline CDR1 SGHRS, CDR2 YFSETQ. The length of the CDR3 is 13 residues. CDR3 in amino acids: CASSKYSQETQYF. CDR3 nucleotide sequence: TGCGCCAGCAGCAAGTATTCCCAAGAGACCCAGTACTTC.

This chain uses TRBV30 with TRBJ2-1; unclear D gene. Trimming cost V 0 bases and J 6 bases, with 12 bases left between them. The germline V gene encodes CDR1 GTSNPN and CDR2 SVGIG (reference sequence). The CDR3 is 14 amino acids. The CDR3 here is CAWSVWAIGNEQFF. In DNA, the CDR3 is TGTGCCTGGAGTGTATGGGCAATCGGCAATGAGCAGTTCTTC.

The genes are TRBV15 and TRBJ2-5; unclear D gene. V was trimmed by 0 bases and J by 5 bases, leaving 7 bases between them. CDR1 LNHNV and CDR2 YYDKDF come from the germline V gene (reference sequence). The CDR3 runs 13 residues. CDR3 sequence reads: CATSRDSGETQYF. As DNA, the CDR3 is TGTGCCACCAGCAGAGATTCTGGGGAGACCCAGTACTTC. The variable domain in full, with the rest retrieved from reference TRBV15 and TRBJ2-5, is DAMVIQNPRYQVTQFGKPVTLSCSQTLNHNVMYWYQQKSSQAPKLLFHYYDKDFNNEADTPDNFQSRRPNTSFCFLDIRSPGLGDTAMYLCATSRDSGETQYFGPGTRLLVL.

The CDR3 nucleotides read TGCGCCAGCAGCCGAAATAGCGAGGGACGCAGGGCTGAAGCTTTCTTT. It specifies CASSRNSEGRRAEAFF. The rearrangement joins TRBV4-1 to TRBJ1-1; D may be TRBD1 (5 bases). This CDR3 is 16 amino acids long. The germline V and J ends were trimmed by 4 bases and 6 bases, with 21 bases remaining between them. Germline-derived CDR1 and CDR2 are MGHRA and YSYEKL.

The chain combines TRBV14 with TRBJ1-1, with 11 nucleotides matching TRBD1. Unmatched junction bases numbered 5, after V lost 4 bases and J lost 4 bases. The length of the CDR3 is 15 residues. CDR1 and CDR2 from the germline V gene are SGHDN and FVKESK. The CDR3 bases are TGTGCCAGCAGCCCTGACGGGACAGGGGGCACTGAAGCTTTCTTT. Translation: CASSPDGTGGTEAFF.

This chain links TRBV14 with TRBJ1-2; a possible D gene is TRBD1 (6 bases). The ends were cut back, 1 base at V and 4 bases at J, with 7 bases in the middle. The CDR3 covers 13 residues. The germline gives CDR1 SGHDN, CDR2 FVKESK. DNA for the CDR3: TGTGCCAGCAGCCAAGGGACAGCCTATGGCTACACCTTC. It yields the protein CASSQGTAYGYTF.

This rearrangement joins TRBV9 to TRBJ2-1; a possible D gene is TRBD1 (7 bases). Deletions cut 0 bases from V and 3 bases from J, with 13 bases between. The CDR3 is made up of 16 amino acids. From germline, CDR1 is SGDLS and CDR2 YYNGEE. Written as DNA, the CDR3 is TGTGCCAGCAGCGTAGCCGGCAGGGGGGACTACAATGAGCAGTTCTTC. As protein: CASSVAGRGDYNEQFF.

The CDR3 spells CASSYSAAAEAFF. The CDR3 DNA follows: TGTGCCAGCAGTTATTCTGCGGCAGCTGAAGCTTTCTTT. V usage is TRBV6-6 and J usage is TRBJ1-1; D gene ambiguous. Trimming pared 3 bases from V and 6 bases from J, leaving 11 bases between. Germline V gives CDR1 MNHNY, CDR2 SVGAGI (reference sequence). This CDR3 region has 13 residues.

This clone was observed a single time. The CDR3 is CASIAGHIPNEQFF. In DNA, the CDR3 is TGCGCCAGCATCGCGGGACACATCCCCAATGAGCAGTTCTTC. The chain couples TRBV5-1 to TRBJ2-1; D could derive from TRBD1 or TRBD2 (6 bases each). The CDR3 runs to 14 residues. Germline lookup yields CDR1 SGHRS and CDR2 YFSETQ. The V end was cut by 6 bases, the J end by 6 bases, with 16 bases between.

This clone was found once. In DNA form, the CDR3 reads TGTGCCACCAGTGATCCCTACCAACCCTACAATGAGCAGTTCTTC. Translation: CATSDPYQPYNEQFF. J is TRBJ2-1 and V is TRBV24-1; D unresolved. The V end was cut by 3 bases, the J end by 2 bases, with 10 bases between. This CDR3 has 15 residues. Germline CDR1 and CDR2: KGHDR and SFDVKD.

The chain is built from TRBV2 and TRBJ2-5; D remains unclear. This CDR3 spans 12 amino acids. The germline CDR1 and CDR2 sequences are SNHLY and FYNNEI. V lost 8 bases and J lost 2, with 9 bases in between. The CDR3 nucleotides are TGTGCCAGCGACAAGACTCAAGAGACCCAGTACTTC. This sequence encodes CASDKTQETQYF.

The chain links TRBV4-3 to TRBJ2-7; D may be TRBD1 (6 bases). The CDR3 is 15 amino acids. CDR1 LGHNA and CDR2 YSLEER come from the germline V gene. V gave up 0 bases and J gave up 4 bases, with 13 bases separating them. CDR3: CASSQDRGTSYEQYF. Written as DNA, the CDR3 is TGCGCCAGCAGCCAAGATAGGGGGACATCGTACGAGCAGTACTTC.

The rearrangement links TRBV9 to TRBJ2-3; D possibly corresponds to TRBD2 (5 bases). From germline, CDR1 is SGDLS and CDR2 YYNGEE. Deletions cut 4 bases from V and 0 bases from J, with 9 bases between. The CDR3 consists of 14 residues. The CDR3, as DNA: TGTGCCAGCAGCCCGAGCGGAAGCACAGATACGCAGTATTTT. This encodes CASSPSGSTDTQYF.

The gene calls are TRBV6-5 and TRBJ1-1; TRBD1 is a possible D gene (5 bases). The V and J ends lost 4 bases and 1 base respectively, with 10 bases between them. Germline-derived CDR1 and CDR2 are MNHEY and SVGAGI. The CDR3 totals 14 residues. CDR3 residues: CASSLLTGNTEAFF. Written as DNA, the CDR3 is TGTGCCAGCAGTTTACTTACAGGGAACACTGAAGCTTTCTTT.

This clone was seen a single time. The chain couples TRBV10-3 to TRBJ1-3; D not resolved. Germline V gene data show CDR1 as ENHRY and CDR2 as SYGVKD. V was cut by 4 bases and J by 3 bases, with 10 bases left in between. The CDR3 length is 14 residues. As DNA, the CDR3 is TGTGCCATCAGTGCAGAGCAAATTGGAAACACCATATATTTT. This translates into CAISAEQIGNTIYF.

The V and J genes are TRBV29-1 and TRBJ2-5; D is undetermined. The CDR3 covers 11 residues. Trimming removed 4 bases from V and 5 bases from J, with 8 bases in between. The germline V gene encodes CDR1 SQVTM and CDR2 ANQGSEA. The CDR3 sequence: CSVVPGETQYF. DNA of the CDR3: TGCAGCGTTGTCCCTGGGGAGACCCAGTACTTC.

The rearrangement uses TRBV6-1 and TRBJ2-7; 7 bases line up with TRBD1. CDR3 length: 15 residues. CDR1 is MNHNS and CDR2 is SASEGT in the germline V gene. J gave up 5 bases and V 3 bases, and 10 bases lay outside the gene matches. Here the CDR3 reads CASSDSRGRFHEQYF. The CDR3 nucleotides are TGTGCCAGCAGTGACAGCAGGGGGAGATTCCACGAGCAGTACTTC.

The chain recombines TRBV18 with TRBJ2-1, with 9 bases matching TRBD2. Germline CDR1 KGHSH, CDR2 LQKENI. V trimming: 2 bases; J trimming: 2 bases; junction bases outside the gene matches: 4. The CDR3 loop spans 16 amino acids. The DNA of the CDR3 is TGTGCCAGCTCACCAGCGGGGGGGCCCCCCTACAATGAGCAGTTCTTC. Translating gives CASSPAGGPPYNEQFF.

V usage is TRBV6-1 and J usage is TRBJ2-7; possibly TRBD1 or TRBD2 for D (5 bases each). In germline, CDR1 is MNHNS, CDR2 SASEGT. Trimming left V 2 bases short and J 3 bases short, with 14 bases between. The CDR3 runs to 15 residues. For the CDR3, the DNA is TGTGCCAGCAGTGAATTGGGGGTCACCGACTACGAGCAGTACTTC. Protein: CASSELGVTDYEQYF.

CDR3 sequence: CASSVDPSGPPGTGELFF. CDR3 in DNA: TGTGCCAGCAGCGTAGATCCGTCCGGCCCCCCGGGCACCGGGGAGCTGTTTTTT. This chain uses TRBV9 with TRBJ2-2; D gene uncertain. This CDR3 has 18 amino acids. CDR1 SGDLS and CDR2 YYNGEE come from the germline V gene. Trimming left V 0 bases short and J 4 bases short, with 19 bases between.

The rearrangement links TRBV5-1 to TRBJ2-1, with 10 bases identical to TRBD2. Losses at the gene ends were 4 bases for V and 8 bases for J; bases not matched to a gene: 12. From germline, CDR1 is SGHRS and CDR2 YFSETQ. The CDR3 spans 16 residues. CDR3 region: CASSIAGTSENDEQFF. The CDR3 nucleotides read TGCGCCAGCAGCATAGCCGGGACTAGCGAGAACGATGAGCAGTTCTTC.

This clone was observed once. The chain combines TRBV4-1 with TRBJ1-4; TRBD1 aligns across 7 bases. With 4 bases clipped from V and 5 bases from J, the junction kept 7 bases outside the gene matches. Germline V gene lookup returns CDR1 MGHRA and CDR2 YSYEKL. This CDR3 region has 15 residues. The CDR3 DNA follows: TGCGCCAGCAGCCCCCCGGGACAGACGAATGAAAAACTGTTTTTT. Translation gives CASSPPGQTNEKLFF.

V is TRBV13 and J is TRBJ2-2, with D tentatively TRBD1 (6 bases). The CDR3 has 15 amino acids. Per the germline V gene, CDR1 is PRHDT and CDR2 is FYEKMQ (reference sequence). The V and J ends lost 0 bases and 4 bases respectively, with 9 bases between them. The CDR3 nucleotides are TGTGCCAGCAGCTTAGGCGGGACAACCACCGGGGAGCTGTTTTTT. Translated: CASSLGGTTTGELFF. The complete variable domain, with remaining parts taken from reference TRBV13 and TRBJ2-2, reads AAGVIQSPRHLIKEKRETATLKCYPIPRHDTVYWYQQGPGQDPQFLISFYEKMQSDKGSIPDRFSAQQFSDYHSELNMSSLELGDSALYFCASSLGGTTTGELFFGEGSRLTVL.

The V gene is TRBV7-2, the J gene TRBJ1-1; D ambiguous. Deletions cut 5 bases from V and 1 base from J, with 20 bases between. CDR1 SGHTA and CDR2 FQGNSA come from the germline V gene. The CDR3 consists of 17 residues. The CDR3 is CASSPALRRASNTEAFF. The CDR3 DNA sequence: TGTGCCAGCAGCCCCGCCCTAAGACGGGCCTCGAACACTGAAGCTTTCTTT.

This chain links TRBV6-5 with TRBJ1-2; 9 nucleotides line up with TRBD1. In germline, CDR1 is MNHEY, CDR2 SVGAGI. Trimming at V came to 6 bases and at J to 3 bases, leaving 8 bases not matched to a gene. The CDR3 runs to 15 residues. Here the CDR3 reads CASRTGGKSYYGYTF. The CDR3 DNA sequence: TGTGCCAGCAGGACAGGGGGTAAAAGTTACTATGGCTACACCTTC.

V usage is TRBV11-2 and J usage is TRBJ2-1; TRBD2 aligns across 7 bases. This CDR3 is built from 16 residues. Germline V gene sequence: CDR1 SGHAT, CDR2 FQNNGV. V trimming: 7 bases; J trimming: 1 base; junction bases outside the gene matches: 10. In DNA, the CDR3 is TGTGCCAGCACCCCAGGTGCGGGAGTGTCCTACAATGAGCAGTTCTTC. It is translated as CASTPGAGVSYNEQFF. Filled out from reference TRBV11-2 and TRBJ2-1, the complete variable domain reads EAGVAQSPRYKIIEKRQSVAFWCNPISGHATLYWYQQILGQGPKLLIQFQNNGVVDDSQLPKDRFSAERLKGVDSTLKIQPAKLEDSAVYLCASTPGAGVSYNEQFFGPGTRLTVL.

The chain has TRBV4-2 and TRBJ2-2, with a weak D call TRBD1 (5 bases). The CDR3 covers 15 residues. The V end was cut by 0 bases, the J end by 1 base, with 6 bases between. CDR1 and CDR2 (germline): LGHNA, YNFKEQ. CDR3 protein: CASSQEQVNTGELFF. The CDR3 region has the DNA TGTGCCAGCAGCCAAGAACAGGTGAACACCGGGGAGCTGTTTTTT.

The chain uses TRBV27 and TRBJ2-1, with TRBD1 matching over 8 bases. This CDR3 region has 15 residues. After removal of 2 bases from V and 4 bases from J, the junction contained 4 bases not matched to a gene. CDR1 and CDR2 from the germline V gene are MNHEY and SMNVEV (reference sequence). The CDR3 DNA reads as TGTGCCAGCAGTTTAATAGGACAGGGATACAATGAGCAGTTCTTC. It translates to CASSLIGQGYNEQFF.

The CDR3 DNA sequence: TGTGCCAGCAGTTACTCGATTAGCGGAGGGTATTACGAGCAGTACTTC. Its translation is CASSYSISGGYYEQYF. The chain is built from TRBV6-6 and TRBJ2-7, with D maybe TRBD2 (6 bases). V dropped 0 bases and J dropped 4 bases, with 16 bases sitting between them. The length of the CDR3 is 16 residues. Germline V gives CDR1 MNHNY, CDR2 SVGAGI (reference sequence).

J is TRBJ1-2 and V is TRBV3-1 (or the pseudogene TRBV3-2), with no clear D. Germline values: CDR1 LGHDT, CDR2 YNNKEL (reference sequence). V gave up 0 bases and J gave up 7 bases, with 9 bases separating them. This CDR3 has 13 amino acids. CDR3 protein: CASSQDGTGGYTF. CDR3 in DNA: TGTGCCAGCAGCCAAGATGGCACGGGTGGCTACACCTTC.

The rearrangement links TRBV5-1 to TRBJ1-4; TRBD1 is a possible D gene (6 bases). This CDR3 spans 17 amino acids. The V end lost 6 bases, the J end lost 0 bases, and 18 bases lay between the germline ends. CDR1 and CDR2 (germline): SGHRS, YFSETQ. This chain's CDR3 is CASTRGQGVATNEKLFF. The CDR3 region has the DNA TGCGCCAGCACCCGGGGGCAGGGAGTTGCAACTAATGAAAAACTGTTTTTT.